A single sample is the source of the 5 T cell receptor beta chains below, sequenced in a study of cytomegalovirus exposure and HLA in healthy donors. PCR employed 60 Vbeta and 13 Jbeta primers. TCRdb's table, derived via immunoSEQ multiplex PCR, lists solely in-frame clones and lacks some. The sample shows some 120,000 clones, over 6.5% of them seen only once. Sequencing was carried out using PBMCs. The receptors derive from a woman aged 40 to 50 in good health and CMV-seropositive.

V gene TRBV19 combines with J gene TRBJ2-7; no reliable D call. Trimming took 3 bases from V and 2 from J, leaving 11 bases between them. Germline loops: CDR1 LNHDA, CDR2 SQIVND (reference sequence). The CDR3 totals 14 residues. In nucleotides, the CDR3 is TGTGCCAGTAGTATTCGTGCCCTAACCTACGAGCAGTACTTC. It yields the protein CASSIRALTYEQYF.

The V call is TRBV10-3, the J call TRBJ1-1; TRBD1 matches at 10 bases. Germline V gene lookup returns CDR1 ENHRY and CDR2 SYGVKD. Trimming removed 5 bases from V and 1 base from J; junction bases left unmatched: 4. The CDR3 is 15 amino acids. CDR3 sequence (DNA): TGTGCCATCAGTCGGGACAGGGGTTCGAACACTGAAGCTTTCTTT. Protein sequence: CAISRDRGSNTEAFF.

This clone showed up just a few times. V is TRBV4-2 and J is TRBJ2-1; 8 nucleotides agree with TRBD1. Germline V lookup: CDR1 LGHNA, CDR2 YNFKEQ. The J segment lost 2 bases and the V segment lost 2 bases, leaving 5 bases of the junction unmatched. The CDR3 is 16 residues long. The CDR3 here is CASSQTGTGPYNEQFF. CDR3 sequence (DNA): TGTGCCAGCAGCCAAACCGGGACAGGACCCTACAATGAGCAGTTCTTC.

The V gene is TRBV27, the J gene TRBJ2-7; D may be TRBD2 (5 bases). Trimming removed 5 bases at V and 4 bases at J, with 21 bases between. This CDR3 region has 16 residues. Per germline, CDR1 MNHEY and CDR2 SMNVEV (reference sequence). The CDR3 DNA reads TGTGCCAGCAGTCCAAGGGCCGCGCGTTCGGGGTACGAGCAGTACTTC. This codes for CASSPRAARSGYEQYF.

This clone showed up just a few times. The chain combines TRBV6-6 with TRBJ2-7, with 11 bases fitting TRBD2. Germline CDR1 reads MNHNY; CDR2 reads SVGAGI (reference sequence). Losses at the gene ends were 8 bases for V and 4 bases for J; bases not matched to a gene: 10. This CDR3 is built from 15 residues. The CDR3 sequence is CASFSSGGPFYEQYF. The CDR3 DNA reads TGTGCCAGCTTCTCTAGCGGGGGGCCCTTTTACGAGCAGTACTTC.